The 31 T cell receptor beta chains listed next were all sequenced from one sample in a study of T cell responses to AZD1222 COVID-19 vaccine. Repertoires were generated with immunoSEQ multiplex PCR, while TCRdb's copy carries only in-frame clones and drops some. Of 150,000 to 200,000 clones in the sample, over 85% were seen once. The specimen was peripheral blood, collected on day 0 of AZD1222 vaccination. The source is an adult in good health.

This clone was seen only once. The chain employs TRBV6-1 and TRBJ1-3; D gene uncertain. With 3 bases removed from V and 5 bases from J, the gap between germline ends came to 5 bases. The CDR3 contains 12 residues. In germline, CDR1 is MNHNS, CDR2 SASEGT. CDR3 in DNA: TGTGCCAGCAGTGACAACCGAAACACCATATATTTT. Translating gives CASSDNRNTIYF.

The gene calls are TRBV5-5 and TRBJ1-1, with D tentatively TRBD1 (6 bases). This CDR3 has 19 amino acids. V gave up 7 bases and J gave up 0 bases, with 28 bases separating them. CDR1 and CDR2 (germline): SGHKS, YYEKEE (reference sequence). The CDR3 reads CASGLGGPGDRSLNTEAFF. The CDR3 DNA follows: TGTGCCAGCGGTCTTGGTGGGCCAGGGGATCGGTCATTGAACACTGAAGCTTTCTTT.

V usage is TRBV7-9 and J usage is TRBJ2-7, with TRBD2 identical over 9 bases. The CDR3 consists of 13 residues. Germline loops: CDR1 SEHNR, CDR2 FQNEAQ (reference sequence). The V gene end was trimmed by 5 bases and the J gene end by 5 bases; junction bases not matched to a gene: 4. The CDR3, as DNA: TGTGCCAGCAGCCGACTAGCGGCCCACGAGCAGTACTTC. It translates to CASSRLAAHEQYF.

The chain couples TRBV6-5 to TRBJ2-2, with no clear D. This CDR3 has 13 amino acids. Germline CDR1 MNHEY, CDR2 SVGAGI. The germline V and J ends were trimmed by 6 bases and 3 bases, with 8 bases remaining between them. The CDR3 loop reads CASSPQDTGELFF. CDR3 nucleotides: TGTGCCAGCAGCCCCCAGGACACCGGGGAGCTGTTTTTT.

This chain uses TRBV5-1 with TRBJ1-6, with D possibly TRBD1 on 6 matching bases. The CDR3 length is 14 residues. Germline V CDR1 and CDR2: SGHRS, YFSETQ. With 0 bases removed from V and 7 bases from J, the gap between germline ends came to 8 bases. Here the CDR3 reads CASSLGQVNSPLHF. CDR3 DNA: TGCGCCAGCAGCTTGGGACAGGTCAATTCACCCCTCCACTTT.

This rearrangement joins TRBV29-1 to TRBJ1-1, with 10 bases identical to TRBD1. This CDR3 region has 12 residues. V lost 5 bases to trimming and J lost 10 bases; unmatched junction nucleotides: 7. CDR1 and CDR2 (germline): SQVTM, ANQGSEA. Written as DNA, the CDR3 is TGCAGCGTTTGGACAGGGGGAACTTCAGCTTTCTTT. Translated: CSVWTGGTSAFF.

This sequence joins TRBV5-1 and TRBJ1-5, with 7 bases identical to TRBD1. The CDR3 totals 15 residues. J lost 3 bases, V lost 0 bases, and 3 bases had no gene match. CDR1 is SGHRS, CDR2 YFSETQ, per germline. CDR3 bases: TGCGCCAGCAGCTTGGACACAGGGGTCAATCAGCCCCAGCATTTT. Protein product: CASSLDTGVNQPQHF.

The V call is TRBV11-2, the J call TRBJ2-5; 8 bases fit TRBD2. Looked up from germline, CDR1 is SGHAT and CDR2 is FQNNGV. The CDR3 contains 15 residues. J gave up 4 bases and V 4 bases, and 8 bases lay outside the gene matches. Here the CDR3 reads CASSYLAGRAETQYF. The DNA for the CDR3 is TGTGCCAGCAGCTACTTAGCGGGAAGAGCAGAGACCCAGTACTTC. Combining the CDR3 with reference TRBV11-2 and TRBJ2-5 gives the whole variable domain EAGVAQSPRYKIIEKRQSVAFWCNPISGHATLYWYQQILGQGPKLLIQFQNNGVVDDSQLPKDRFSAERLKGVDSTLKIQPAKLEDSAVYLCASSYLAGRAETQYFGPGTRLLVL.

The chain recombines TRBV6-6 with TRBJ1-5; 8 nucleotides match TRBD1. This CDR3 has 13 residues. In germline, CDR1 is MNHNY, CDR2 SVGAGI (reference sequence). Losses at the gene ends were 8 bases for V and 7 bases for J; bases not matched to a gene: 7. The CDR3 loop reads CASAAGGEQPQHF. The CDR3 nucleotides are TGTGCCAGCGCAGCAGGGGGCGAGCAGCCCCAGCATTTT.

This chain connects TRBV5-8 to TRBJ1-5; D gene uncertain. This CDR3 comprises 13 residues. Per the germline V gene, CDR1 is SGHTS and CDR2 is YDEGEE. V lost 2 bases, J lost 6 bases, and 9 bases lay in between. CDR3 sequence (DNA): TGTGCCAGCAGCTTAGGGCAGTTTCAGCCCCAGCATTTT. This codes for CASSLGQFQPQHF.

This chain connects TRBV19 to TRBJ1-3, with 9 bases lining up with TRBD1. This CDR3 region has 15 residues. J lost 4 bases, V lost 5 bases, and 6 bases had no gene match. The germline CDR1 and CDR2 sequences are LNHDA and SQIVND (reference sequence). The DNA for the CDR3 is TGTGCCAGTAGTTCGACAGGGGGAGCCGGAAACACCATATATTTT. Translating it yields CASSSTGGAGNTIYF.

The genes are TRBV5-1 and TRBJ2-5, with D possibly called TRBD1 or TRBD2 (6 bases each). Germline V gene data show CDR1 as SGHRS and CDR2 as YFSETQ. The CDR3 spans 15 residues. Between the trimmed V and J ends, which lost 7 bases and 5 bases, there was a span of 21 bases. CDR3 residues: CASASRGDVRETQYF. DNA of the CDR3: TGCGCCAGCGCCTCTAGGGGGGACGTGAGGGAGACCCAGTACTTC.

CDR3 in amino acids: CASSQDIWGPLHF. The CDR3 DNA sequence: TGCGCCAGCAGCCAAGATATTTGGGGACCCCTCCACTTT. The rearrangement links TRBV4-1 to TRBJ1-6; D unresolved. The CDR3 is 13 residues long. Germline CDR1 is MGHRA and CDR2 is YSYEKL. The V end was cut by 0 bases, the J end by 12 bases, with 9 bases between.

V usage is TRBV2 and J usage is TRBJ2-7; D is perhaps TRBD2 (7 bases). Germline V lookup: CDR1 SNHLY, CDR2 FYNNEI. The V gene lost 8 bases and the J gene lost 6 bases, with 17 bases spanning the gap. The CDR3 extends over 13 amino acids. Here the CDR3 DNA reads TGTGCCAGCGGAGCCAGGGGAGGGATCGAGCAGTACTTC. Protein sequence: CASGARGGIEQYF.

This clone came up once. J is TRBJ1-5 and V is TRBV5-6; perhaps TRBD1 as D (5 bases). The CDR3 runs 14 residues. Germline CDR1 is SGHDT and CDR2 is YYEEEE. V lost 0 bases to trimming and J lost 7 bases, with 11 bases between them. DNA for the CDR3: TGTGCCAGCAGCTTGGAGGGCGCAGGGCAGCCCCAGCATTTT. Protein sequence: CASSLEGAGQPQHF.

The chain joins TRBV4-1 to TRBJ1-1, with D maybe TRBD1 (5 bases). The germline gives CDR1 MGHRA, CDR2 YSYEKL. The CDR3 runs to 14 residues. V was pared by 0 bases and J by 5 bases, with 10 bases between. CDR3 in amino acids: CASSQDSGNTEAFF. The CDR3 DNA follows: TGCGCCAGCAGCCAAGATTCAGGGAATACTGAAGCTTTCTTT.

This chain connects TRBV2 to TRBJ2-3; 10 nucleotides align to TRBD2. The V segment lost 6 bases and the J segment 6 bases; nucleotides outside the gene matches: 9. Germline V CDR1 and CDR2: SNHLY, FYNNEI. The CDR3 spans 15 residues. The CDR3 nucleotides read TGTGCCAGCAGAGTAGCGGGAGGCTATGGCGATACGCAGTATTTT. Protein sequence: CASRVAGGYGDTQYF.

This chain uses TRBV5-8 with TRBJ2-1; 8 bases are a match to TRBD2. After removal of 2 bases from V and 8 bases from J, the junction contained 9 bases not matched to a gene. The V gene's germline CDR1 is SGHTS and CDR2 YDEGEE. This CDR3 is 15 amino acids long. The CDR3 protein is CASSFREGLRDEQFF. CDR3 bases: TGTGCCAGCAGCTTTCGGGAGGGGCTTCGGGATGAGCAGTTCTTC.

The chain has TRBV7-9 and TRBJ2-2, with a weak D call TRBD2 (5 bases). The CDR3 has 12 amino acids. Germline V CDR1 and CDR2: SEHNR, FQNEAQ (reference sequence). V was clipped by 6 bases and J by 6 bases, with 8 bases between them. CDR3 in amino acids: CASSSGAGELFF. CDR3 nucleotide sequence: TGTGCCAGCAGTTCCGGGGCCGGGGAGCTGTTTTTT. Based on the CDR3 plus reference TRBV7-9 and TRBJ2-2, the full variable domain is DTGVSQNPRHKITKRGQNVTFRCDPISEHNRLYWYRQTLGQGPEFLTYFQNEAQLEKSRLLSDRFSAERPKGSFSTLEIQRTEQGDSAMYLCASSSGAGELFFGEGSRLTVL.

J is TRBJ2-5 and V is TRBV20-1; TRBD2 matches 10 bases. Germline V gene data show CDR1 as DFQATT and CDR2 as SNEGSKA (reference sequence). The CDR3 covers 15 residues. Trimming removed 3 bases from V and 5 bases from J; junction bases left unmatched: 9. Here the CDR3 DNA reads TGCAGTGCTAGTCCGGGGCTAGCGGGAGTCGAGACCCAGTACTTC. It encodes CSASPGLAGVETQYF.

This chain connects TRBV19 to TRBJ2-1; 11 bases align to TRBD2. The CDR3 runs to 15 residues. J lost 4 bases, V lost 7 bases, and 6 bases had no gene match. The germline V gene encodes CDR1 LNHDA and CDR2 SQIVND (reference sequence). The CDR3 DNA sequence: TGTGCCAGTACTTACGGGACTAGCGGTTACAATGAGCAGTTCTTC. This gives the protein CASTYGTSGYNEQFF. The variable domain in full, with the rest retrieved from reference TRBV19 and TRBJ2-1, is DGGITQSPKYLFRKEGQNVTLSCEQNLNHDAMYWYRQDPGQGLRLIYYSQIVNDFQKGDIAEGYSVSREKKESFPLTVTSAQKNPTAFYLCASTYGTSGYNEQFFGPGTRLTVL.

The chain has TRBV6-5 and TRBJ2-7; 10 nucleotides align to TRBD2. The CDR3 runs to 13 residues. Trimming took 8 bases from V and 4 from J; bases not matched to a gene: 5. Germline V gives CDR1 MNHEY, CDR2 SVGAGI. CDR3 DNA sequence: TGTGCCAGCTCTAGCGGGAGTCTGTACGAGCAGTACTTC. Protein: CASSSGSLYEQYF.

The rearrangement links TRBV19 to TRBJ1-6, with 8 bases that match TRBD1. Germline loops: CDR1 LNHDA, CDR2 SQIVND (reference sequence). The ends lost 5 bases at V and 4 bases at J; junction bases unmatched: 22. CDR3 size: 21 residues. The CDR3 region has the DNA TGTGCCAGTAGTCCGCGGCGAGGCGAACAGGGGGTATCCCCTTATAATTCACCCCTCCACTTT. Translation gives CASSPRRGEQGVSPYNSPLHF.

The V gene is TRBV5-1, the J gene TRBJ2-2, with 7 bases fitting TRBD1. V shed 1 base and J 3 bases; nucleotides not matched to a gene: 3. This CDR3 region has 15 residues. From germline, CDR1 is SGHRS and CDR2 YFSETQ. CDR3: CASSLKQGHTGELFF. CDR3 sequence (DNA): TGCGCCAGCAGCTTGAAACAGGGGCACACCGGGGAGCTGTTTTTT.

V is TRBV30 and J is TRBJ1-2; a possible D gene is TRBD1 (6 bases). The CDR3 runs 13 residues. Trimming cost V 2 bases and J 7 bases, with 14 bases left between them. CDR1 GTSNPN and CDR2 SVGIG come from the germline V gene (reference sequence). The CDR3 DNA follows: TGTGCCTGGAGTATTCCTTACAGGGTTGGCTACACCTTC. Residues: CAWSIPYRVGYTF.

The CDR3 protein is CASRGGTATSYGYTF. The CDR3, as DNA: TGTGCCAGTAGAGGCGGGACAGCCACCTCCTATGGCTACACCTTC. The V call is TRBV19, the J call TRBJ1-2; 7 positions match TRBD1. V shed 6 bases, J shed 4 bases, and the junction held 11 bases outside the gene matches. This CDR3 is built from 15 residues. From germline, CDR1 is LNHDA and CDR2 SQIVND (reference sequence).

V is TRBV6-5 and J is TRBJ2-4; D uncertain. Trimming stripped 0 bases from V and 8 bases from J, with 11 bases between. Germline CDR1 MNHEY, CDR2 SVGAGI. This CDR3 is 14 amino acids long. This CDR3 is CASSYSAVVDIQYF. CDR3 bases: TGTGCCAGCAGTTACTCGGCTGTCGTGGACATTCAGTACTTC.

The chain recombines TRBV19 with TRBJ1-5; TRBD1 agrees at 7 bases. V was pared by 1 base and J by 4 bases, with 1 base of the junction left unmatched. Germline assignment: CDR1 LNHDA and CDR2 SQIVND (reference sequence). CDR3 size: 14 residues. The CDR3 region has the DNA TGTGCCAGTAGTATAGTGACAGGGAATCAGCCCCAGCATTTT. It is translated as CASSIVTGNQPQHF. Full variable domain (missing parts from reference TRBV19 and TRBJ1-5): DGGITQSPKYLFRKEGQNVTLSCEQNLNHDAMYWYRQDPGQGLRLIYYSQIVNDFQKGDIAEGYSVSREKKESFPLTVTSAQKNPTAFYLCASSIVTGNQPQHFGDGTRLSIL.

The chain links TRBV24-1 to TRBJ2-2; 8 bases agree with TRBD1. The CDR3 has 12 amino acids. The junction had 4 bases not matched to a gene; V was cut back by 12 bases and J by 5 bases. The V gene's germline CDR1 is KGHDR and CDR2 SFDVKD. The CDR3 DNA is TGTGCCGCCGACAGGGGAACCGGGGAGCTGTTTTTT. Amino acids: CAADRGTGELFF.

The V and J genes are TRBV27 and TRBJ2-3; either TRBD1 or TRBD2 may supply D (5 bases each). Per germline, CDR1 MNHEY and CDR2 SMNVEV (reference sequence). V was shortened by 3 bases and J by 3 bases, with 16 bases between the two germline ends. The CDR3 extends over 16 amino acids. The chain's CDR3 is CASSFRSGRWTDTQYF. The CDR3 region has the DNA TGTGCCAGCAGTTTTCGTTCGGGACGCTGGACAGATACGCAGTATTTT.

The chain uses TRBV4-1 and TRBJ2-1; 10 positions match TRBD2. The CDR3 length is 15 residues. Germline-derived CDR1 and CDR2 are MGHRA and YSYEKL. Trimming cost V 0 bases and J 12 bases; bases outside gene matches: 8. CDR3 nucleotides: TGCGCCAGCAGCCAAGATTGGTCTAGCGGGAGCCCGCAGTTCTTC. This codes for CASSQDWSSGSPQFF.